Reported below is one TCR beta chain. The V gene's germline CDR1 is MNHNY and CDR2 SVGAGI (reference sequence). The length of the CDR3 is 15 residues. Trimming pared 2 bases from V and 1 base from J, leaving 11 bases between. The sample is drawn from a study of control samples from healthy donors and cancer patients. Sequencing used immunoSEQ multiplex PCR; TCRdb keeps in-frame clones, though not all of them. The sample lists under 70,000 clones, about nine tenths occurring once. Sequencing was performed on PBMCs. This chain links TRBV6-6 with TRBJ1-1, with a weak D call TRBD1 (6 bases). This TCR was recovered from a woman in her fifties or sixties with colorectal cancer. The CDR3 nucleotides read TGTGCCAGCAGTTACCAAGGGACAAAGAACACTGAAGCTTTCTTT. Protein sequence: CASSYQGTKNTEAFF.